Given below is one T cell receptor beta chain in context. Repertoires were generated with immunoSEQ multiplex PCR, while TCRdb's copy carries only in-frame clones and drops some. The data contain roughly 380,000 clones, approximately 87% of them singletons. This CDR3 region has 15 residues. Germline CDR1 is MNHEY and CDR2 is SVGAGI. J was trimmed by 7 bases and V by 0 bases; bases with no gene match: 4. The sample belongs to a study of blood T cell repertoires in COVID-19. The study recruited people aged about 18 to 89 years across more than 20 US areas. The V call is TRBV6-5, the J call TRBJ2-2, with TRBD1 identical over 8 bases. Specimen: PBMCs or T cells enriched from blood (not recorded which). The origin of this receptor is a man aged 25 to 45 who had recovered from COVID-19. The CDR3 sequence is CASSYSDREDGELFF. For the CDR3, the DNA is TGTGCCAGCAGTTACTCGGACAGGGAGGACGGGGAGCTGTTTTTT.